The following is a TCR beta chain sequence with its context. The sample originates from a study of blood T cell repertoires in COVID-19. The V gene end was trimmed by 3 bases and the J gene end by 3 bases; junction bases not matched to a gene: 7. Germline loops: CDR1 SGHRS, CDR2 YFSETQ. The CDR3 runs 15 residues. Profiling relied on immunoSEQ multiplex PCR, and the TCRdb table lists in-frame clones only, not all of them. The table shows fewer than 140,000 clones, with around 78% occurring only once. The source is a man older than 75 with COVID-19, enrolled during active disease. This chain connects TRBV5-1 to TRBJ2-3, with TRBD1 matching over 7 bases. The specimen sequenced was peripheral blood. CDR3 amino acids: CASSSVPGQTDTQYF. The CDR3 DNA reads as TGCGCCAGCAGCTCGGTCCCGGGACAGACAGATACGCAGTATTTT.